What follows are 7 T cell receptor beta chains derived from one specimen sequenced in a study of T cells in Graves' hyperthyroidism and ophthalmopathy. Researchers took RNA transcripts and amplified the TCR beta CDR3 regions from them. The HTBI primer set drove a first-round RT-PCR of the TCR CDR3. MiXCR was run by TCRdb on the multiplex PCR reads, yielding one entry per CDR3 protein. The sample contains approximately 400,000 distinct CDR3 sequences, approximately 14% of which appear only once. The source material was blood. The receptors here all came from a woman between 18 and 30 years old with Graves' hyperthyroidism that later progressed to Graves' ophthalmopathy.

This clonotype appeared many times. CDR3 protein: CASDGGLNEQFF. The CDR3 region has the DNA TGTGCCAGCGATGGGGGCCTTAATGAGCAGTTCTTC. The chain links TRBV2 to TRBJ2-1, with D possibly matching TRBD1 (6 bases). Trimming removed 8 bases at V and 7 bases at J, with 12 bases between. This CDR3 contains 12 residues. Germline V lookup: CDR1 SNHLY, CDR2 FYNNEI.

This clonotype was seen at least ten times. The chain recombines TRBV11-2 with TRBJ2-7; D is uncertain. Germline assignment: CDR1 SGHAT and CDR2 FQNNGV. V shed 0 bases and J shed 2 bases, with 11 bases lying between them. The CDR3 length is 15 residues. Here the CDR3 DNA reads TGTGCCAGCAGCTTAGATCCGGCTCCCGCCTACGAGCAGTACTTC. Translation: CASSLDPAPAYEQYF. Filled out from reference TRBV11-2 and TRBJ2-7, the complete variable domain reads EAGVAQSPRYKIIEKRQSVAFWCNPISGHATLYWYQQILGQGPKLLIQFQNNGVVDDSQLPKDRFSAERLKGVDSTLKIQPAKLEDSAVYLCASSLDPAPAYEQYFGPGTRLTVT.

This clonotype was detected a few times. The V call is TRBV28, the J call TRBJ2-2, with D tentatively TRBD2 (5 bases). The germline V gene encodes CDR1 MDHEN and CDR2 SYDVKM. The CDR3 loop spans 14 amino acids. V was pared by 8 bases and J by 5 bases, with 15 bases between. CDR3: CASGNGMLTGELFF. CDR3 in DNA: TGTGCCAGCGGGAACGGGATGTTGACCGGGGAGCTGTTTTTT.

V usage is TRBV4-1 and J usage is TRBJ2-7; 8 bases are shared with TRBD2. Germline values: CDR1 MGHRA, CDR2 YSYEKL. J was trimmed by 5 bases and V by 0 bases; bases with no gene match: 6. The CDR3 consists of 15 residues. CDR3 in amino acids: CASSQDAGRADEQYF. CDR3 coding DNA: TGCGCCAGCAGCCAAGATGCCGGGAGGGCCGACGAGCAGTACTTC.

This clonotype was detected a few times. One base away lies a much larger clone, so this may be a sequencing read error. The chain uses TRBV2 and TRBJ2-1; D unresolved. The CDR3 is 16 amino acids. Germline V gene data show CDR1 as SNHLY and CDR2 as FYNNEI. V lost 4 bases and J lost 0, with 13 bases in between. CDR3 protein: CASSGLKSPSYNEQFF. The CDR3 coding sequence is TGTGCCAGCAGTGGGCTGAAGTCGCCCTCCTACAATGAGCAGTTCTTC.

This clonotype has a handful of counts. V is TRBV24-1 and J is TRBJ1-2, with TRBD1 as a possible D gene (5 bases). V dropped 1 base and J dropped 3 bases, with 8 bases sitting between them. CDR3 length equals 14 residues. CDR1 and CDR2 (germline): KGHDR, SFDVKD. The CDR3, as DNA: TGTGCCACCAGTGATTTTTCGGGGGACTATGGCTACACCTTC. It is translated as CATSDFSGDYGYTF.

The chain carries TRBV20-1 and TRBJ1-6; D gene unclear. The CDR3 extends over 13 amino acids. V was pared by 6 bases and J by 12 bases, with 18 bases between. From germline, CDR1 is DFQATT and CDR2 SNEGSKA (reference sequence). CDR3: CSALGSVREPLHF. The DNA of the CDR3 is TGCAGTGCCCTGGGGTCGGTTCGGGAACCCCTCCACTTT.